This T cell receptor beta chain was captured in a study of OX40 agonist ivuxolimab in advanced cancers. Sequencing was performed with immunoSEQ multiplex PCR; in TCRdb, only in-frame clones are kept and a portion is missing. The repertoire holds some 60,000 clones, with about 90% as singletons. V lost 5 bases to trimming and J lost 2 bases, with 13 bases between them. CDR1 is SGHRS and CDR2 is YFSETQ in the germline V gene. This CDR3 comprises 15 residues. Here the sequenced sample was CD4+ or CD8+ T cells sorted from blood, taken in a trial of the OX40 agonist ivuxolimab. The chain uses TRBV5-1 and TRBJ2-2; D may be TRBD1 (5 bases). This clonotype originated in an adult with an advanced solid tumor such as melanoma, head and neck, liver or kidney cancer. DNA for the CDR3: TGCGCCAGCAGAATAGCTCAGGGAAACACCGGGGAGCTGTTTTTT. Residues: CASRIAQGNTGELFF.